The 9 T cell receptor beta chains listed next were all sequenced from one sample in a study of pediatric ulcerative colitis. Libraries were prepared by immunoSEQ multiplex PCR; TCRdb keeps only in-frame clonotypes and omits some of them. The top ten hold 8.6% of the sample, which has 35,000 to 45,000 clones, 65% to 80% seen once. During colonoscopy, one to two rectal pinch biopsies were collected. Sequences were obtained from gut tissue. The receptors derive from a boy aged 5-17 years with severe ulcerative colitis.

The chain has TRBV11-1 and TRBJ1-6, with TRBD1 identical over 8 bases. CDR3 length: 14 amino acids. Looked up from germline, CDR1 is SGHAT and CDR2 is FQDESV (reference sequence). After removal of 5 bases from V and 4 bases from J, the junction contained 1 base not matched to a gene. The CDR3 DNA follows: TGTGCCAGCAGCGACAGGGGTTATAATTCACCCCTCCACTTT. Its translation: CASSDRGYNSPLHF.

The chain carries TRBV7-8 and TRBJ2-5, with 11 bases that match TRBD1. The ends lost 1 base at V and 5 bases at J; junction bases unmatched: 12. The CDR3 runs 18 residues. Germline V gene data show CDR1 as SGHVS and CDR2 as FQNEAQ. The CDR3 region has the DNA TGTGCCAGCAGCTTAGGTTACGGACAGGGGGCAATCATGGAGACCCAGTACTTC. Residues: CASSLGYGQGAIMETQYF.

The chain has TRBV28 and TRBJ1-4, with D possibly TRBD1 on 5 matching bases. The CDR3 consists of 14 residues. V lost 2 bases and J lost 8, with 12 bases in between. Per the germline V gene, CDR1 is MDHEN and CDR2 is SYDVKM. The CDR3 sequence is CASSLGQGGEKLFF. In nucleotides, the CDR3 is TGTGCCAGCAGTTTAGGGCAGGGTGGGGAAAAACTGTTTTTT.

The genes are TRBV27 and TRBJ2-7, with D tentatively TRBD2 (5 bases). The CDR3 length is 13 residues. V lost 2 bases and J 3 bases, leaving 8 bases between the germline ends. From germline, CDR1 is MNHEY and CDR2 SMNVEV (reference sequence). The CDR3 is CASSLARDYEQYF. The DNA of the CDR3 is TGTGCCAGCAGTTTAGCGAGGGACTACGAGCAGTACTTC.

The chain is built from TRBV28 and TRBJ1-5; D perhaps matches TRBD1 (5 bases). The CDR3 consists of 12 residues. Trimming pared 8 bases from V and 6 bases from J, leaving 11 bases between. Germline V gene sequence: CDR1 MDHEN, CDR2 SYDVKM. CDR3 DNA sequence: TGTGCCAGCCGACGGGGGATTCAGCCCCAGCATTTT. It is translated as CASRRGIQPQHF.

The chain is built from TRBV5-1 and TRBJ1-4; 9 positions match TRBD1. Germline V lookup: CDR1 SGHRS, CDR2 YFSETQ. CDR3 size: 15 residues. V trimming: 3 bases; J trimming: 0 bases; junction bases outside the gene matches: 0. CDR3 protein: CASSWDRATNEKLFF. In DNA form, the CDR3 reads TGCGCCAGCAGCTGGGACAGGGCAACTAATGAAAAACTGTTTTTT.

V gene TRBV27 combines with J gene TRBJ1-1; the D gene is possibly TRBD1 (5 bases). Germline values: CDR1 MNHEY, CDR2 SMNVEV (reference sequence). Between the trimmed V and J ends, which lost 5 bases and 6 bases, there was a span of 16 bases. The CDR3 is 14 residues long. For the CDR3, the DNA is TGTGCCAGCAGTCTTGTTTCCGGGGGTCCTGAAGCTTTCTTT. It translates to CASSLVSGGPEAFF.

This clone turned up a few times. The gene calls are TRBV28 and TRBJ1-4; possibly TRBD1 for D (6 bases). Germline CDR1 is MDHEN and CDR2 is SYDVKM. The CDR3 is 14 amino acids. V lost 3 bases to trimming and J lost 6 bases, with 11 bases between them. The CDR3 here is CASSLIQGDEKLFF. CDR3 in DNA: TGTGCCAGCAGTTTGATACAGGGAGATGAAAAACTGTTTTTT.

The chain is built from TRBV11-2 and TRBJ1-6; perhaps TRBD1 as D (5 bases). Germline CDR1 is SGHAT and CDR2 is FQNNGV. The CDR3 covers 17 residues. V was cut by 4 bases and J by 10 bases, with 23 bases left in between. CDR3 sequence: CASSYRPGGGLNSPLHF. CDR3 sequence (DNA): TGTGCCAGCAGCTACCGCCCGGGTGGGGGACTGAACTCACCCCTCCACTTT.